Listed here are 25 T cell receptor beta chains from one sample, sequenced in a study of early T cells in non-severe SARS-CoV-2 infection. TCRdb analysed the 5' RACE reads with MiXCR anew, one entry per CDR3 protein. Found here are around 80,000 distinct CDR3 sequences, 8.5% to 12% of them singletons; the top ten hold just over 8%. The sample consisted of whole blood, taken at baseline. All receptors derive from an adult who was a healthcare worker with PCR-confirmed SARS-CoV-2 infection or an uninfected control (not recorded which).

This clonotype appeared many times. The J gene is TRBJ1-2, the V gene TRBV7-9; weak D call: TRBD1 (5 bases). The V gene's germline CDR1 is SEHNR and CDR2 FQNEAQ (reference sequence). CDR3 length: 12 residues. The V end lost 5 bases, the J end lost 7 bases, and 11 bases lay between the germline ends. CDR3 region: CASSQGGGGYTF. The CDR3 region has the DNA TGTGCCAGCAGCCAAGGTGGGGGTGGCTACACCTTC.

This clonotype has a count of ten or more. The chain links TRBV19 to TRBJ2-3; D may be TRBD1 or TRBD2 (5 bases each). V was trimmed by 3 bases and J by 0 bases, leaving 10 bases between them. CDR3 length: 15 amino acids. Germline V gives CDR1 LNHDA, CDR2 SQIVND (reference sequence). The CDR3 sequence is CASSMGDGSTDTQYF. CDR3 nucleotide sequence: TGTGCCAGTAGTATGGGGGACGGGAGCACAGATACGCAGTATTTT. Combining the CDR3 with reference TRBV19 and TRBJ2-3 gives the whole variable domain DGGITQSPKYLFRKEGQNVTLSCEQNLNHDAMYWYRQDPGQGLRLIYYSQIVNDFQKGDIAEGYSVSREKKESFPLTVTSAQKNPTAFYLCASSMGDGSTDTQYFGPGTRLTVL.

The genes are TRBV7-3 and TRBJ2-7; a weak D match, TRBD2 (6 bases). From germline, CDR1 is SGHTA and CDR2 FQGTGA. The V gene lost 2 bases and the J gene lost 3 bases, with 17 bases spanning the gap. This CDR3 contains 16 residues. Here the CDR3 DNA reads TGTGCCAGCAGCTTATCCGCGGGACGGGTCTTCTACGAGCAGTACTTC. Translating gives CASSLSAGRVFYEQYF. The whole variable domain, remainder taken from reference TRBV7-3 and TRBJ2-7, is GAGVSQTPSNKVTEKGKYVELRCDPISGHTALYWYRQSLGQGPEFLIYFQGTGAADDSGLPNDRFFAVRPEGSVSTLKIQRTERGDSAVYLCASSLSAGRVFYEQYFGPGTRLTVT.

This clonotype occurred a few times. The CDR3 DNA reads TGTGCCAGCTCAGGTCACGAACTCTACGAGCAGTACTTC. Its translation is CASSGHELYEQYF. J is TRBJ2-7 and V is TRBV18; D not resolved. Looked up from germline, CDR1 is KGHSH and CDR2 is LQKENI. With 5 bases removed from V and 3 bases from J, the gap between germline ends came to 11 bases. This CDR3 region has 13 residues. The full variable domain, its missing parts supplied by reference TRBV18 and TRBJ2-7, is NAGVMQNPRHLVRRRGQEARLRCSPMKGHSHVYWYRQLPEEGLKFMVYLQKENIIDESGMPKERFSAEFPKEGPSILRIQQVVRGDSAAYFCASSGHELYEQYFGPGTRLTVT.

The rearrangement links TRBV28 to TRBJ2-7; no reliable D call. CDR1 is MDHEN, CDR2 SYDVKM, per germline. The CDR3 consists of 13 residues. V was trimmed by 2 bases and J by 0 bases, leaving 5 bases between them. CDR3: CASSLVVSYEQYF. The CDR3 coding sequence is TGTGCCAGCAGTTTAGTGGTCTCCTACGAGCAGTACTTC. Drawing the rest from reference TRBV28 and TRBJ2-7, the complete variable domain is DVKVTQSSRYLVKRTGEKVFLECVQDMDHENMFWYRQDPGLGLRLIYFSYDVKMKEKGDIPEGYSVSREKKERFSLILESASTNQTSMYLCASSLVVSYEQYFGPGTRLTVT.

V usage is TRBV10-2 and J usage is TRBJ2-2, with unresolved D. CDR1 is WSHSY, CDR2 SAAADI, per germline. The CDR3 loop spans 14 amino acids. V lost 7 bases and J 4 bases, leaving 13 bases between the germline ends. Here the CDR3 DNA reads TGCGCCAGCACTCACGACGCCTTCACCGGGGAGCTGTTTTTT. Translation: CASTHDAFTGELFF.

The CDR3 here is CASSEGQGAYNEQFF. The CDR3 DNA is TGTGCCAGCAGCGAAGGACAGGGGGCGTACAATGAGCAGTTCTTC. The chain combines TRBV5-4 with TRBJ2-1; 11 positions agree with TRBD1. Germline assignment: CDR1 SGHNT and CDR2 YYREEE (reference sequence). Trimming took 4 bases from V and 4 from J; bases not matched to a gene: 4. The CDR3 is 15 amino acids.

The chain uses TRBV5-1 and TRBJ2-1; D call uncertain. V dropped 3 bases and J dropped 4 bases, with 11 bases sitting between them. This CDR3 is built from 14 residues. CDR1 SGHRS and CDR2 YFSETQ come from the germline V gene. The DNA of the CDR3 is TGCGCCAGCAGCTGGAAGGCGAAATACAATGAGCAGTTCTTC. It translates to CASSWKAKYNEQFF.

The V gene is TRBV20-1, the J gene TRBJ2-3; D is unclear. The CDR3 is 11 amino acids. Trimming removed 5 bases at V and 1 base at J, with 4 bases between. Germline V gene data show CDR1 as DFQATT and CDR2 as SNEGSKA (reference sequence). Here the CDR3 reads CSAEGTDTQYF. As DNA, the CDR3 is TGCAGTGCTGAGGGCACAGATACGCAGTATTTT.

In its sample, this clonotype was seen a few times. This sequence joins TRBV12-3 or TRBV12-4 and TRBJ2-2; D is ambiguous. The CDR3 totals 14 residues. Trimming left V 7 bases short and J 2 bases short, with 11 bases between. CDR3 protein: CASTPTVNTGELFF. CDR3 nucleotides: TGTGCCAGCACTCCCACCGTTAACACCGGGGAGCTGTTTTTT.

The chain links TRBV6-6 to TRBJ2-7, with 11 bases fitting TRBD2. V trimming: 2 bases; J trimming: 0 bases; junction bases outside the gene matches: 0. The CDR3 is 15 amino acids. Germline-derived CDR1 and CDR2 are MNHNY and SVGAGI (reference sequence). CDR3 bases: TGTGCCAGCAGTTACGGGACTAGCGGCTCCTACGAGCAGTACTTC. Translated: CASSYGTSGSYEQYF.

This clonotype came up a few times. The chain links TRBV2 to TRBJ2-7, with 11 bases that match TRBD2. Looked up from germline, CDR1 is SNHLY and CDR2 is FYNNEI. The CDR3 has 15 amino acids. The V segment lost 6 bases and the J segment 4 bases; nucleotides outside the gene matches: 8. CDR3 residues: CASRTTSGSTYEQYF. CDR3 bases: TGTGCCAGCAGAACTACTAGCGGGAGTACTTACGAGCAGTACTTC.

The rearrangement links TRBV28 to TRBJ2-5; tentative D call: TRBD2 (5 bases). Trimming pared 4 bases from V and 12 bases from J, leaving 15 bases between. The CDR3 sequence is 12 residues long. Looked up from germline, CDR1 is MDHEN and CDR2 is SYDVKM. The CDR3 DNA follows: TGTGCCAGCAGTTCTCGGGGTCGACCAGAGTACTTC. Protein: CASSSRGRPEYF.

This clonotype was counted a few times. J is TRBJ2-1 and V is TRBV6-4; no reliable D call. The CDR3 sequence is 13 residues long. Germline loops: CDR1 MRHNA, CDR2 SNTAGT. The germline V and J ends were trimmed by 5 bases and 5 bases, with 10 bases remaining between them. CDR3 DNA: TGTGCCAGCAGTTTGAACGAAAACAATGAGCAGTTCTTC. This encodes CASSLNENNEQFF.

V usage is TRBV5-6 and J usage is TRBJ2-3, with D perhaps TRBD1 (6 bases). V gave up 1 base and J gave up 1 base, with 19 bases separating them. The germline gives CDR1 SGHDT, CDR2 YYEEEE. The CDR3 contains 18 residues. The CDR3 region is CASSLSYGQQKGTDTQYF. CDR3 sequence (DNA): TGTGCCAGCAGCTTGTCTTACGGACAGCAGAAGGGCACAGATACGCAGTATTTT.

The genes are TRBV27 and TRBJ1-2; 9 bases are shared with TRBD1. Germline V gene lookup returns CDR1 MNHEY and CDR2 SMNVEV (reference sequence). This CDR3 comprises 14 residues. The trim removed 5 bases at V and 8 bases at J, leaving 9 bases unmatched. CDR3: CASSPGTGSRGYTF. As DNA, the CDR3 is TGTGCCAGCAGTCCTGGGACAGGGTCTCGGGGCTACACCTTC.

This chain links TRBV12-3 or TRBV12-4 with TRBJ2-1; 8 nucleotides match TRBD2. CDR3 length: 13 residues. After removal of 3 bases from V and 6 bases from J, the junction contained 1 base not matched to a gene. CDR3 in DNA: TGTGCCAGCAGTTTCGGGAGGGCCAATGAGCAGTTCTTC. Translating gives CASSFGRANEQFF.

In nucleotides, the CDR3 is TGTGCCAGCAGGTCCGACAGGGCCACTATTTACAATGAGCAGTTCTTC. It is translated as CASRSDRATIYNEQFF. J is TRBJ2-1 and V is TRBV27; 7 nucleotides agree with TRBD1. CDR1 is MNHEY, CDR2 SMNVEV, per germline (reference sequence). J lost 4 bases, V lost 6 bases, and 12 bases had no gene match. The CDR3 totals 16 residues.

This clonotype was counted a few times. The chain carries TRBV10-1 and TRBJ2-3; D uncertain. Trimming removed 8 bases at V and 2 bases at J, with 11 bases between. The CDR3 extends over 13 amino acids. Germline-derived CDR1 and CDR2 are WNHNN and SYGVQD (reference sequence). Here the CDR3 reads CASQEGTTDTQYF. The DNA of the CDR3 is TGCGCCAGCCAGGAAGGTACCACAGATACGCAGTATTTT.

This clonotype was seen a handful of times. The CDR3 loop is CASSHASADTQYF. CDR3 bases: TGCGCCAGCAGCCATGCCTCGGCAGATACGCAGTATTTT. The gene calls are TRBV4-1 and TRBJ2-3; D not resolved. Trimming cost V 3 bases and J 4 bases, with 8 bases left between them. This CDR3 has 13 amino acids. The germline V gene encodes CDR1 MGHRA and CDR2 YSYEKL.

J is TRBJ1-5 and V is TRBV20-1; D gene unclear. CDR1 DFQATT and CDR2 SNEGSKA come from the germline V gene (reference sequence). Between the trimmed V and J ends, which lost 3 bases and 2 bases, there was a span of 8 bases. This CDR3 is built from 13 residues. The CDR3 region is CSASARGNQPQHF. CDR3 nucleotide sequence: TGCAGTGCTAGCGCAAGGGGCAATCAGCCCCAGCATTTT.

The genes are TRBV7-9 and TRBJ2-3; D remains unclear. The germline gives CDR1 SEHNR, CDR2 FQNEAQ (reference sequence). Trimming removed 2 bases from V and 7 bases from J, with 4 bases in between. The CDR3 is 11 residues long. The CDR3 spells CASSLSHTQYF. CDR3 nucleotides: TGTGCCAGCAGCTTATCTCATACGCAGTATTTT.

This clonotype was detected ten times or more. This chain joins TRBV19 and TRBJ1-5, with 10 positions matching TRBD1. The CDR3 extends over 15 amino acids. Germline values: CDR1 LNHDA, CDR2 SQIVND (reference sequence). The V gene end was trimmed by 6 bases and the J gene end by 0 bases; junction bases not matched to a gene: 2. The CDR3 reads CASRDRGYSNQPQHF. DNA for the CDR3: TGTGCCAGTAGGGACAGGGGGTATAGCAATCAGCCCCAGCATTTT. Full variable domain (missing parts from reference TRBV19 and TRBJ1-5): DGGITQSPKYLFRKEGQNVTLSCEQNLNHDAMYWYRQDPGQGLRLIYYSQIVNDFQKGDIAEGYSVSREKKESFPLTVTSAQKNPTAFYLCASRDRGYSNQPQHFGDGTRLSIL.

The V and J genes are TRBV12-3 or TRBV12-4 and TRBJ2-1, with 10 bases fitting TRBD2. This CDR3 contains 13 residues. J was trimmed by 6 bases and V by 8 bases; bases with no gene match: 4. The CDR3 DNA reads TGTGCCAGCGGTCTAGCGGGAGTCAATGAGCAGTTCTTC. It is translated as CASGLAGVNEQFF.

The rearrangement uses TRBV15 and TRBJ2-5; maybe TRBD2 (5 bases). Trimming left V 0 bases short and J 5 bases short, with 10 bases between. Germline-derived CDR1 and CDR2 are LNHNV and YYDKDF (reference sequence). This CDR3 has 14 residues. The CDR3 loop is CATSRDLARETQYF. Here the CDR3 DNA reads TGTGCCACCAGCAGAGATCTAGCACGGGAGACCCAGTACTTC.